This TCR beta chain comes out of a study of T cell clusters in autoimmune cytopenias. The germline gives CDR1 SQVTM, CDR2 ANQGSEA. The CDR3 totals 13 residues. TRB was amplified from around 250 ng of peripheral blood genomic DNA per sample. Multiplex touch-down PCR amplified TRB using TRB-A and TRB-B pools in one tube. TCRdb reworked the multiplex PCR reads into one entry per CDR3 protein, no DNA. The listing records some 5,700 distinct CDR3 sequences. Considering frequency, this clonotype is medium-sized. The same data also went into a second study, on T cell repertoires in aging, cancer and after chemotherapy. This second study notes: Donor ages fell into six groups from 30 or younger up to 70 or older. Roughly 10 million TCR reads made up the full dataset.

The receptor comes from a human donor in good health. J is TRBJ2-1 and V is TRBV29-1; TCRdb calls TRBD2, which cannot be checked without DNA. Sequencing input: peripheral blood. The CDR3 sequence: CSVETSGNNEQFF.